This T cell receptor beta chain was documented in a study of cytomegalovirus exposure and HLA in healthy donors. The PCR used 60 Vbeta and 13 Jbeta primers. Sequencing used immunoSEQ multiplex PCR; TCRdb keeps in-frame clones, though not all of them. The table lists some 150,000 clones, 70% to 80% of them singletons. This CDR3 region has 15 residues. Germline V CDR1 and CDR2: SGHTA, FQGNSA. Trimming removed 1 base at V and 9 bases at J, with 16 bases between. Sequencing was carried out using PBMCs. The sequence derives from a man in his late teens or twenties in good health and CMV-seronegative. V and J are TRBV7-2 and TRBJ1-3, with D maybe TRBD1 (5 bases). This CDR3 is CASSLEMGLGATIYF. CDR3 DNA: TGTGCCAGCAGCTTAGAAATGGGACTCGGGGCCACCATATATTTT.